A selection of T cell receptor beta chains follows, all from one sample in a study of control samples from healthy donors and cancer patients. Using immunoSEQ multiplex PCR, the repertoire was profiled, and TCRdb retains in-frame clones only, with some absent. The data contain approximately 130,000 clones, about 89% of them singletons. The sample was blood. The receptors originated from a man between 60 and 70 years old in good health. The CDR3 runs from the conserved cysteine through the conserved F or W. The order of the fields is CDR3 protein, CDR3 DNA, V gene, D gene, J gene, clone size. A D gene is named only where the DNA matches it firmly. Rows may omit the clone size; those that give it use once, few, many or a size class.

CDR3: CASSEQGGLAGYNEQFF
DNA: TGTGCCAGCAGTGAACAGGGCGGGCTAGCGGGGTACAATGAGCAGTTCTTC
V: TRBV6-1
D: TRBD2
J: TRBJ2-1
size: .

CDR3: CASSHPSGTGNYGYTF
DNA: TGTGCCAGCAGCCACCCTTCCGGGACAGGGAACTATGGCTACACCTTC
V: TRBV3-1/TRBV3-2
D: TRBD1
J: TRBJ1-2
size: .

CDR3: CASSVESYSEQFF
DNA: TGTGCCAGCAGCGTAGAGTCGTATAGTGAGCAGTTCTTC
V: TRBV9
D: .
J: TRBJ2-1
size: .

CDR3: CASSSRQGFSADTQYF
DNA: TGTGCCAGCAGTTCTCGACAGGGCTTTTCGGCAGATACGCAGTATTTT
V: TRBV6-2/TRBV6-3
D: TRBD1
J: TRBJ2-3
size: .

CDR3: CASRTDSGNTIYF
DNA: TGTGCCAGCAGGACAGACTCTGGAAACACCATATATTTT
V: TRBV2
D: .
J: TRBJ1-3
size: once

CDR3: CASSLDRGGSYNSPLHF
DNA: TGTGCCAGCAGCTTAGACCGGGGGGGGTCCTATAATTCACCCCTCCACTTT
V: TRBV11-2
D: .
J: TRBJ1-6
size: .

CDR3: CASSKGGGEEKLFF
DNA: TGTGCCAGCAGCAAAGGAGGGGGGGAAGAAAAACTGTTTTTT
V: TRBV21-1
D: .
J: TRBJ1-4
size: .

CDR3: CASSFTGTGGGEQFF
DNA: TGTGCCAGCAGCTTCACCGGGACAGGGGGCGGTGAGCAGTTCTTC
V: TRBV11-2
D: TRBD1
J: TRBJ2-1
size: .

CDR3: CATSDGRLSNQPQHF
DNA: TGTGCCACCAGTGATGGACGGCTTAGCAATCAGCCCCAGCATTTT
V: TRBV24-1
D: .
J: TRBJ1-5
size: .

CDR3: CASSQWGLDRAGGNEQFF
DNA: TGTGCCAGCAGCCAATGGGGCCTCGACAGGGCAGGAGGCAATGAGCAGTTCTTC
V: TRBV16
D: TRBD1
J: TRBJ2-1
size: .

CDR3: CASGGNTGELFF
DNA: TGTGCCAGTGGGGGAAACACCGGGGAGCTGTTTTTT
V: TRBV10-3
D: .
J: TRBJ2-2
size: .

CDR3: CASSRAAGAFEQYF
DNA: TGTGCCAGCAGCAGAGCAGCGGGGGCGTTTGAGCAGTACTTC
V: TRBV5-4
D: TRBD2
J: TRBJ2-7
size: .

CDR3: CASSQVYRVRAEAFF
DNA: TGCGCCAGCAGCCAAGTGTACAGGGTGAGGGCTGAAGCTTTCTTT
V: TRBV4-1
D: .
J: TRBJ1-1
size: .

CDR3: CASSATWDRGRPRTWGTEAFF
DNA: TGTGCCAGCAGCGCTACCTGGGACAGGGGGCGCCCACGCACCTGGGGCACTGAAGCTTTCTTT
V: TRBV6-6
D: TRBD1
J: TRBJ1-1
size: .

CDR3: CASSQPSNRGRSDEQFF
DNA: TGTGCCAGCAGCCAACCATCTAACAGGGGAAGGTCCGATGAGCAGTTCTTC
V: TRBV3-1/TRBV3-2
D: TRBD1
J: TRBJ2-1
size: .

CDR3: CASSFSRLSSYEQYF
DNA: TGTGCCAGCAGTTTTAGTCGCTTGAGCTCCTACGAGCAGTACTTC
V: TRBV28
D: .
J: TRBJ2-7
size: .

CDR3: CATSDFFTEAFF
DNA: TGTGCCACCAGTGATTTTTTTACTGAAGCTTTCTTT
V: TRBV24-1
D: .
J: TRBJ1-1
size: .

CDR3: CASSIFETQYF
DNA: TGTGCCAGTAGTATTTTCGAGACCCAGTACTTC
V: TRBV19
D: .
J: TRBJ2-5
size: .

CDR3: CASSLVSGAGELFF
DNA: TGTGCCAGCAGCTTGGTTAGCGGGGCCGGGGAGCTGTTTTTT
V: TRBV11-3
D: TRBD2
J: TRBJ2-2
size: .

CDR3: CASSLPRTPLHF
DNA: TGTGCCAGCAGTTTACCTCGGACCCCCCTCCACTTT
V: TRBV28
D: .
J: TRBJ1-6
size: .

CDR3: CASRTGGAKQPQHF
DNA: TGTGCCAGCAGGACAGGGGGCGCGAAACAGCCCCAGCATTTT
V: TRBV6-5
D: TRBD1
J: TRBJ1-5
size: once

CDR3: CASSFLGTGPSLLYNEQFF
DNA: TGCGCCAGCAGCTTTCTAGGGACAGGGCCCTCCCTTCTATACAATGAGCAGTTCTTC
V: TRBV5-1
D: TRBD1
J: TRBJ2-1
size: .

CDR3: CASSFLGSEAFF
DNA: TGTGCCAGCAGTTTCCTAGGGTCTGAAGCTTTCTTT
V: TRBV27
D: .
J: TRBJ1-1
size: .

CDR3: CASSSTGDAATNEKLFF
DNA: TGTGCCAGCAGCTCCACAGGTGACGCCGCAACTAATGAAAAACTGTTTTTT
V: TRBV28
D: .
J: TRBJ1-4
size: .

CDR3: CAWGNRGVYGYTF
DNA: TGTGCCTGGGGCAACAGGGGGGTGTATGGCTACACCTTC
V: TRBV30
D: TRBD1
J: TRBJ1-2
size: .

CDR3: CASSSGQGAIEAFF
DNA: TGTGCCAGCAGCTCGGGACAGGGGGCGATTGAAGCTTTCTTT
V: TRBV7-2
D: TRBD1
J: TRBJ1-1
size: once

CDR3: CASSQEGGSPSYNSPLHF
DNA: TGTGCCAGCAGCCAAGAGGGGGGCAGTCCCTCCTATAATTCACCCCTCCACTTT
V: TRBV3-1/TRBV3-2
D: .
J: TRBJ1-6
size: .

CDR3: CASSLGTESGYTF
DNA: TGTGCCAGCAGTCTTGGGACCGAATCCGGCTACACCTTC
V: TRBV27
D: .
J: TRBJ1-2
size: .

CDR3: CASSLQGRYGYTF
DNA: TGTGCCAGCAGTCTCCAGGGCCGGTATGGCTACACCTTC
V: TRBV27
D: .
J: TRBJ1-2
size: .

CDR3: CASSPPRSRSAEAFF
DNA: TGTGCCAGCTCACCACCAAGGAGTAGGAGCGCTGAAGCTTTCTTT
V: TRBV18
D: .
J: TRBJ1-1
size: .

CDR3: CASSMYGGLNRDTQYF
DNA: TGTGCCAGTAGTATGTACGGTGGGCTAAACAGAGATACGCAGTATTTT
V: TRBV19
D: .
J: TRBJ2-3
size: .

CDR3: CASSQLLTGELFF
DNA: TGTGCCAGCAGCCAATTATTAACCGGGGAGCTGTTTTTT
V: TRBV3-1/TRBV3-2
D: .
J: TRBJ2-2
size: .

CDR3: CASSLEGGFYNEQFF
DNA: TGTGCCAGCAGCTTAGAGGGGGGGTTCTACAATGAGCAGTTCTTC
V: TRBV11-1
D: .
J: TRBJ2-1
size: .

CDR3: CASSLAGLGGNRELFF
DNA: TGCGCCAGCAGCTTGGCGGGACTAGGGGGCAACCGGGAGCTGTTTTTT
V: TRBV5-1
D: .
J: TRBJ2-2
size: .

CDR3: CASSRQSYEQYF
DNA: TGTGCCAGCAGCCGACAGTCCTACGAGCAGTACTTC
V: TRBV2
D: .
J: TRBJ2-7
size: .

CDR3: CASRDYRTEVDTQYF
DNA: TGCGCCAGCAGGGATTATAGGACAGAGGTGGATACGCAGTATTTT
V: TRBV10-2
D: .
J: TRBJ2-3
size: few

CDR3: CASQVSGGVRGYTF
DNA: TGTGCCAGCCAGGTTTCGGGCGGGGTACGAGGCTACACCTTC
V: TRBV27
D: .
J: TRBJ1-2
size: .

CDR3: CASSKFDFPIYF
DNA: TGTGCCAGCAGCAAATTTGATTTCCCCATATATTTT
V: TRBV21-1
D: .
J: TRBJ1-3
size: .

CDR3: CASSVVPDPSSGYTF
DNA: TGTGCCAGCAGCGTAGTCCCCGACCCGTCGAGTGGCTACACCTTC
V: TRBV9
D: .
J: TRBJ1-2
size: .

CDR3: CASSLSGNTIYF
DNA: TGTGCCAGCAGTTTATCTGGAAACACCATATATTTT
V: TRBV28
D: .
J: TRBJ1-3
size: .

CDR3: CASSYGTLNTGELFF
DNA: TGTGCCAGCAGTTACGGCACCTTGAACACCGGGGAGCTGTTTTTT
V: TRBV6-2/TRBV6-3
D: .
J: TRBJ2-2
size: .

CDR3: CASSLDSLYNSPLHF
DNA: TGTGCCAGCAGCCTGGACAGCCTCTATAATTCACCCCTCCACTTT
V: TRBV28
D: .
J: TRBJ1-6
size: .

CDR3: CASSLDRGPILNTEAFF
DNA: TGTGCCAGCAGTTTAGACAGGGGCCCGATCTTGAACACTGAAGCTTTCTTT
V: TRBV28
D: TRBD1
J: TRBJ1-1
size: .

CDR3: CASSSVTSGWPQHF
DNA: TGTGCCAGCAGTTCGGTAACATCAGGTTGGCCCCAGCATTTT
V: TRBV27
D: .
J: TRBJ1-5
size: .

CDR3: CASSDRDRGLQPQHF
DNA: TGTGCCAGCAGTGATAGGGACAGGGGGCTACAGCCCCAGCATTTT
V: TRBV6-1
D: TRBD1
J: TRBJ1-5
size: .

CDR3: CASQRGPSTDTQYF
DNA: TGTGCCAGCCAGCGGGGGCCCTCCACAGATACGCAGTATTTT
V: TRBV7-2
D: TRBD2
J: TRBJ2-3
size: .

CDR3: CASSLARYAGYTF
DNA: TGTGCCAGCAGTTTAGCGAGATACGCGGGCTACACCTTC
V: TRBV12-3/TRBV12-4
D: .
J: TRBJ1-2
size: .

CDR3: CASSSHTIMNQRNYGYTF
DNA: TGTGCCAGCAGTTCCCACACTATCATGAATCAGCGAAACTATGGCTACACCTTC
V: TRBV28
D: .
J: TRBJ1-2
size: .

CDR3: CASSEAGFEQYF
DNA: TGTGCCAGCAGTGAAGCGGGGTTCGAGCAGTACTTC
V: TRBV25-1
D: .
J: TRBJ2-7
size: .

CDR3: CASNGPEPQPQHF
DNA: TGTGCCAGTAATGGACCGGAACCCCAGCCCCAGCATTTT
V: TRBV19
D: .
J: TRBJ1-5
size: .

CDR3: CSVEDFFGTLTNYGYTF
DNA: TGCAGCGTTGAAGATTTTTTCGGGACACTCACAAACTATGGCTACACCTTC
V: TRBV29-1
D: .
J: TRBJ1-2
size: .

CDR3: CASSYYGTNEKLFF
DNA: TGTGCCAGCAGCTACTACGGGACTAATGAAAAACTGTTTTTT
V: TRBV7-2
D: .
J: TRBJ1-4
size: .

CDR3: CASLLSSKTQYF
DNA: TGTGCCAGCCTGTTATCGTCGAAGACCCAGTACTTC
V: TRBV2
D: .
J: TRBJ2-5
size: .

CDR3: CASSVTGTGSLYGYTF
DNA: TGTGCCAGTAGTGTAACCGGGACAGGGTCCCTCTATGGCTACACCTTC
V: TRBV19
D: TRBD1
J: TRBJ1-2
size: once

CDR3: CASSLVGADTGELFF
DNA: TGTGCCAGCAGCTTAGTGGGGGCGGACACCGGGGAGCTGTTTTTT
V: TRBV7-2
D: .
J: TRBJ2-2
size: once

CDR3: CASSLSPGSSGANVLTF
DNA: TGTGCCAGCAGCTTATCGCCAGGATCCTCTGGGGCCAACGTCCTGACTTTC
V: TRBV7-2
D: .
J: TRBJ2-6
size: .

CDR3: CASSPGWSGELFF
DNA: TGTGCCAGCAGTCCTGGGTGGTCCGGGGAGCTGTTTTTT
V: TRBV6-5
D: .
J: TRBJ2-2
size: .

CDR3: CASSPRGTVYNEQFF
DNA: TGTGCCAGCAGTCCTCGGGGGACAGTTTACAATGAGCAGTTCTTC
V: TRBV27
D: .
J: TRBJ2-1
size: .

CDR3: CASTEQGQISGNTIYF
DNA: TGTGCCAGTACCGAACAGGGGCAGATCTCTGGAAACACCATATATTTT
V: TRBV19
D: TRBD1
J: TRBJ1-3
size: .